The 9 T cell receptor beta chains reported below all come from one sample, sequenced in a study of control samples from healthy donors and cancer patients. The table came from immunoSEQ multiplex PCR; TCRdb's copy has only in-frame clones and leaves some out. The sample contains approximately 81,000 clones, about 94% of which appear only once. The sequenced sample was blood. Source of these receptors: a young woman in good health.

The chain is built from TRBV10-2 and TRBJ2-7; perhaps TRBD2 as D (6 bases). Germline lookup yields CDR1 WSHSY and CDR2 SAAADI. V was cut by 11 bases and J by 2 bases, with 19 bases left in between. This CDR3 comprises 14 residues. CDR3 DNA sequence: TGCGCCGCTAAAGGACATCCGGGAGCCTACGAGCAGTACTTC. Translated: CAAKGHPGAYEQYF.

V usage is TRBV5-1 and J usage is TRBJ2-3; 11 bases agree with TRBD2. This CDR3 spans 17 amino acids. V was clipped by 2 bases and J by 10 bases; unmatched bases: 15. Germline lookup yields CDR1 SGHRS and CDR2 YFSETQ. CDR3 region: CASSFSPATTSGDPQYF. CDR3 nucleotide sequence: TGCGCCAGCAGCTTTTCCCCCGCCACGACTAGCGGGGATCCGCAGTATTTT.

This clone appeared once. The chain has TRBV19 and TRBJ2-7; D is undetermined. Trimming pared 8 bases from V and 3 bases from J, leaving 14 bases between. From germline, CDR1 is LNHDA and CDR2 SQIVND (reference sequence). The CDR3 is 13 amino acids. CDR3 sequence (DNA): TGTGCCAGTGTATTGGCGCTTGTCTACGAGCAGTACTTC. Translation gives CASVLALVYEQYF. Full variable domain (missing parts from reference TRBV19 and TRBJ2-7): DGGITQSPKYLFRKEGQNVTLSCEQNLNHDAMYWYRQDPGQGLRLIYYSQIVNDFQKGDIAEGYSVSREKKESFPLTVTSAQKNPTAFYLCASVLALVYEQYFGPGTRLTVT.

V is TRBV28 and J is TRBJ1-1, with D hard to call. The CDR3 covers 13 residues. Germline assignment: CDR1 MDHEN and CDR2 SYDVKM. V lost 7 bases and J 3 bases, leaving 12 bases between the germline ends. CDR3 nucleotide sequence: TGTGCCAGCACCCCATCGGGGTACACTGAAGCTTTCTTT. As protein: CASTPSGYTEAFF.

The J gene is TRBJ2-1, the V gene TRBV27; 12 bases fit TRBD2. V gave up 5 bases and J gave up 7 bases; unmatched junction bases: 12. Germline lookup yields CDR1 MNHEY and CDR2 SMNVEV (reference sequence). The CDR3 contains 17 residues. CDR3 sequence (DNA): TGTGCCAGCAGTCGTCCCCCCCTAGCGGGAGGGGGTAATGAGCAGTTCTTC. It specifies CASSRPPLAGGGNEQFF.

The rearrangement joins TRBV6-5 to TRBJ1-1; 10 positions match TRBD1. J lost 12 bases, V lost 3 bases, and 4 bases had no gene match. CDR1 is MNHEY, CDR2 SVGAGI, per germline. This CDR3 contains 12 residues. CDR3 nucleotides: TGTGCCAGCAGTTATAGGACAGGGGGTACTTTCTTT. It specifies CASSYRTGGTFF.

The V and J genes are TRBV5-1 and TRBJ2-5; D perhaps matches TRBD2 (7 bases). Germline V gene lookup returns CDR1 SGHRS and CDR2 YFSETQ. V was trimmed by 0 bases and J by 2 bases, leaving 11 bases between them. The CDR3 sequence is 15 residues long. CDR3 loop: CASSLAGGRQETQYF. The CDR3 DNA is TGCGCCAGCAGCTTGGCGGGGGGCAGGCAAGAGACCCAGTACTTC.

The chain combines TRBV2 with TRBJ1-3; possibly TRBD1 for D (6 bases). Germline V CDR1 and CDR2: SNHLY, FYNNEI. Trimming pared 6 bases from V and 4 bases from J, leaving 16 bases between. CDR3 length: 15 amino acids. CDR3 sequence (DNA): TGTGCCAGCAGGCAGCGGACAGTTGCAGGAAACACCATATATTTT. It specifies CASRQRTVAGNTIYF.

The genes are TRBV2 and TRBJ2-3, with a possible D match to TRBD1 (5 bases). V was pared by 5 bases and J by 4 bases, with 10 bases between. Germline V gives CDR1 SNHLY, CDR2 FYNNEI. This CDR3 comprises 13 residues. The CDR3 DNA reads TGTGCCAGCAGTCCCGACAGCTCAGATACGCAGTATTTT. The encoded protein is CASSPDSSDTQYF.